The present entry profiles one T cell receptor beta chain with its context. Its cognate antigen is unknown. CDR1 MNHEY and CDR2 SMNVEV come from the germline V gene (reference sequence). The length of the CDR3 is 15 residues. The V and J ends lost 2 bases and 3 bases, in that order; junction bases with no gene match: 7. This sample is part of a study of persistence of HIV-infected CD4 T cells. This was the immunoSEQ version 4 assay in survey mode. Genomic DNA was diluted to about 9.4 ng/uL, up to 1 ug per sample. Repertoires were generated with immunoSEQ multiplex PCR, while TCRdb's copy carries only in-frame clones and drops some. The sample yields about 60,000 clones, 70% to 75% seen once. The stimulus was an HIV-1 Gag 15-mer peptide pool, about 1 ug/peptide/mL. CD40L/CD69 double-negative CD45RO-high memory CD4+ T cells were collected.

Sequenced material: CD4+ T cells sorted from PBMCs after roughly 19-hour stimulation, taken from a patient who received antiretroviral therapy. The TCR originated in an adult man with HIV who was CMV-seropositive. This chain joins TRBV27 and TRBJ2-7, with 7 nucleotides matching TRBD2. This CDR3 is CASSLGPTSVYEQYF. CDR3 nucleotides: TGTGCCAGCAGTTTAGGCCCCACTAGCGTCTACGAGCAGTACTTC.